The clone carrying this T cell receptor beta chain was seen repeatedly, ten times or more. Its target is unknown. Template material for amplifying TCR beta CDR3 regions consisted of RNA transcripts. RT-PCR in the first round (using the HTBI primer set) targeted the TCR CDR3. TCRdb ran MiXCR on the multiplex PCR reads and lists one entry per CDR3 protein. The sample has about 380,000 distinct CDR3 sequences; around 13% are singletons. These data belong to a study of T cells in Graves' hyperthyroidism and ophthalmopathy. General study results and limits: The authors' 13 V-J model separated ophthalmopathy from stable hyperthyroidism.

The germline V and J ends were trimmed by 5 bases and 2 bases, with 16 bases remaining between them. The germline CDR1 and CDR2 sequences are SEHNR and FQNEAQ (reference sequence). There are 15 residues in the CDR3. An absence of ophthalmopathy progression within 18 months meant stable Graves' hyperthyroidism. Patients were aged 18 to 65, had disease duration under 2 months, and had newly diagnosed hyperthyroidism. The TCR was taken from a woman aged 55-70 years with Graves' hyperthyroidism. The sequenced sample consisted of blood. The V gene is TRBV7-9, the J gene TRBJ2-7, with D tentatively TRBD2 (6 bases). CDR3 amino acids: CASSRGDWKTYEQYF. In nucleotides, the CDR3 is TGTGCCAGCAGCCGTGGGGACTGGAAAACCTACGAGCAGTACTTC.